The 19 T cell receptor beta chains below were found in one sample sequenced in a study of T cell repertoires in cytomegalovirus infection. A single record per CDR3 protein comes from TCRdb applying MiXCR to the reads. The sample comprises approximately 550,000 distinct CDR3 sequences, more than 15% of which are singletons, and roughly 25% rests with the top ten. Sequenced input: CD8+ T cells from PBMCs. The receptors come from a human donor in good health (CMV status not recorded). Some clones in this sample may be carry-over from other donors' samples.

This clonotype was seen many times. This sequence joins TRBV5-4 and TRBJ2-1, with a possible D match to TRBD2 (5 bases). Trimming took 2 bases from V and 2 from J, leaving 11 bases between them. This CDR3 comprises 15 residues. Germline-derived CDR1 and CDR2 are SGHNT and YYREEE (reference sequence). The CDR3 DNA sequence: TGTGCCAGCAGCTTCAGGAGGCTAGCCTACAATGAGCAGTTCTTC. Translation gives CASSFRRLAYNEQFF.

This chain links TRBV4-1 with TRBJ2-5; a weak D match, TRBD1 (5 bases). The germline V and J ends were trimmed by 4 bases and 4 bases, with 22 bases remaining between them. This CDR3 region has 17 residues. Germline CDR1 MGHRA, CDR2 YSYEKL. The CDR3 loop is CASSLRDIFWQGETQYF. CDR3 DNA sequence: TGCGCCAGCAGCCTGAGAGACATCTTTTGGCAGGGAGAGACCCAGTACTTC.

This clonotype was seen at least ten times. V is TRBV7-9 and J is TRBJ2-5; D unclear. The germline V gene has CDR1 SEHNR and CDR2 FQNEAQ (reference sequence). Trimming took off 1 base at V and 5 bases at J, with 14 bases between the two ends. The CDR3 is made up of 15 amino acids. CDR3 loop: CASSLGTARAETQYF. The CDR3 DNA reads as TGTGCCAGCAGCTTAGGGACCGCAAGGGCGGAGACCCAGTACTTC.

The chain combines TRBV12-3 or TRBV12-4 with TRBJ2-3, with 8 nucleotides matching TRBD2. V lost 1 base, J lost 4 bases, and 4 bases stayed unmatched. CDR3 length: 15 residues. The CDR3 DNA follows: TGTGCCAGCAGTTTAGTCGGGGGGGGGCCAGATACGCAGTATTTT. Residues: CASSLVGGGPDTQYF.

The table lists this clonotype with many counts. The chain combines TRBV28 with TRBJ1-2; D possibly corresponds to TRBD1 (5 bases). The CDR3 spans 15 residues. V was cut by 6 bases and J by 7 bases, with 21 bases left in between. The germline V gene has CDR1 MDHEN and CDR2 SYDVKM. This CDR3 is CASSRPRGTVAGYTF. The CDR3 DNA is TGTGCCAGCAGCCGCCCCCGAGGGACCGTAGCTGGCTACACCTTC.

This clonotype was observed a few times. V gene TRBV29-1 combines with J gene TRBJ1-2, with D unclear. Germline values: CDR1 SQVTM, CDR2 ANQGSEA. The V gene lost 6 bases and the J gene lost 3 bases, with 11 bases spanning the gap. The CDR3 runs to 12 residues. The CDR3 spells CSVAGPYYGYTF. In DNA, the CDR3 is TGCAGCGTCGCCGGGCCTTACTATGGCTACACCTTC.

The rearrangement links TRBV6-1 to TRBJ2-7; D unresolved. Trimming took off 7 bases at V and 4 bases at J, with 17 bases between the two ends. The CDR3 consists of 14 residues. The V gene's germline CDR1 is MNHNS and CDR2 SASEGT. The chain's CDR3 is CASKGTGVWYEQYF. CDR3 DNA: TGTGCCAGCAAAGGAACTGGGGTGTGGTACGAGCAGTACTTC.

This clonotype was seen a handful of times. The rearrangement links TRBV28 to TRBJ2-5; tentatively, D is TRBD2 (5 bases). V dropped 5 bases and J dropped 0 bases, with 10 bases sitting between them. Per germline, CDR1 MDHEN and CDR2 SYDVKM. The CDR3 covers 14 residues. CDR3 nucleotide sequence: TGTGCCAGCAGTCCGCGGGCTGACCAAGAGACCCAGTACTTC. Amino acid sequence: CASSPRADQETQYF. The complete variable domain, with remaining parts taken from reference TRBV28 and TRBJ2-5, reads DVKVTQSSRYLVKRTGEKVFLECVQDMDHENMFWYRQDPGLGLRLIYFSYDVKMKEKGDIPEGYSVSREKKERFSLILESASTNQTSMYLCASSPRADQETQYFGPGTRLLVL.

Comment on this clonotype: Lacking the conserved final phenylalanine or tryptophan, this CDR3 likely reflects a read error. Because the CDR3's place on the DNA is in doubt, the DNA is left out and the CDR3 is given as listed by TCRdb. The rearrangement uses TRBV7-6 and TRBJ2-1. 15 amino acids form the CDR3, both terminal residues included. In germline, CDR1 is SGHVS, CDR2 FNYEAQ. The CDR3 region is CASSLYGGVGDEQLL.

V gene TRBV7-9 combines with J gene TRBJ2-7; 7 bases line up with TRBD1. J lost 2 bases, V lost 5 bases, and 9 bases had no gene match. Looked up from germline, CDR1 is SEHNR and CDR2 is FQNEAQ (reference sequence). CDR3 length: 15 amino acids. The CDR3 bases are TGTGCCAGCAGCAAGCTGCAGGGGGATACCTACGAGCAGTACTTC. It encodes CASSKLQGDTYEQYF.

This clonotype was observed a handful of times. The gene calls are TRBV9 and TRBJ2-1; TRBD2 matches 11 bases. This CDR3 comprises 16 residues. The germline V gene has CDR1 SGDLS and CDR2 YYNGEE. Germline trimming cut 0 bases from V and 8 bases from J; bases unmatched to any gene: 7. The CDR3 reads CASSVASSGRAYEQFF. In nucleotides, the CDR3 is TGTGCCAGCAGCGTAGCTAGTAGCGGGAGGGCCTATGAGCAGTTCTTC.

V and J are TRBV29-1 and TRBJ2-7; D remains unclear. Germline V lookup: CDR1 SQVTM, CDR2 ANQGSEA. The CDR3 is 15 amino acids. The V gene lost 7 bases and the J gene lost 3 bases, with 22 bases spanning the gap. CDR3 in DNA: TGCAGCGAATCTGTGCTGCAGGAGAGTCTCTACGAGCAGTACTTC. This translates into CSESVLQESLYEQYF.

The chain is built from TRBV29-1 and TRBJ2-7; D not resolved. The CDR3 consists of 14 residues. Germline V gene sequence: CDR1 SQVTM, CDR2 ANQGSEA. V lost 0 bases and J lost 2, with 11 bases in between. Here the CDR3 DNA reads TGCAGCGTTGAAGATCCAGATTCCCCCTACGAGCAGTACTTC. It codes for CSVEDPDSPYEQYF.

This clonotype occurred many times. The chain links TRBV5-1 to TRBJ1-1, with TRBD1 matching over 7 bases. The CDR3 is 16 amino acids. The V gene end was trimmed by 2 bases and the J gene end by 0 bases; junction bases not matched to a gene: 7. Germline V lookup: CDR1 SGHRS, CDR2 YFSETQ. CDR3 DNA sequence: TGCGCCAGCAGCTTCCGGGACAGTTTCATGAACACTGAAGCTTTCTTT. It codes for CASSFRDSFMNTEAFF.

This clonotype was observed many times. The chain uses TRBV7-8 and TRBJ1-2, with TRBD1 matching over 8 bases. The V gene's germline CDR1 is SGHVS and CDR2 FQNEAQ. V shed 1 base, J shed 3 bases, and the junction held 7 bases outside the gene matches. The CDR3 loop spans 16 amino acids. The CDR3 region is CASSLVQGVYDYGYTF. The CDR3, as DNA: TGTGCCAGCAGCTTAGTACAGGGGGTATACGACTATGGCTACACCTTC. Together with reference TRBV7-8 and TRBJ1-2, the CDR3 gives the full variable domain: GAGVSQSPRYKVAKRGQDVALRCDPISGHVSLFWYQQALGQGPEFLTYFQNEAQLDKSGLPSDRFFAERPEGSVSTLKIQRTQQEDSAVYLCASSLVQGVYDYGYTFGSGTRLTVV.

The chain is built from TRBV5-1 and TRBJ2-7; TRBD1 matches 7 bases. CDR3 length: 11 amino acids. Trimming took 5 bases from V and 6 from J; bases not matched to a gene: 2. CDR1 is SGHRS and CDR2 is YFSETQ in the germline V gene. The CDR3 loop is CASRTGSEQYF. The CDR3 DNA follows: TGCGCCAGCAGGACAGGGTCCGAGCAGTACTTC.

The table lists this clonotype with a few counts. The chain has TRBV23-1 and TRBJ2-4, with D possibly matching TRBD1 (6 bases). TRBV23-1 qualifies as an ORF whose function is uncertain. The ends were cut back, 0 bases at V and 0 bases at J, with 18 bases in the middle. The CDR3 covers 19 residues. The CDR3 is CASSQSGRGLLLAKNIQYF. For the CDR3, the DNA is TGCGCCAGCAGTCAATCTGGCAGGGGTCTACTTCTAGCCAAAAACATTCAGTACTTC.

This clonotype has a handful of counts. CDR3 coding DNA: TGTGCCAGCAGTTTAGAGAGCGGGAGATCATACGAGCAGTACTTC. Its translation: CASSLESGRSYEQYF. The J gene is TRBJ2-7, the V gene TRBV27; 8 bases align to TRBD2. The CDR3 is 15 residues long. CDR1 MNHEY and CDR2 SMNVEV come from the germline V gene (reference sequence). The trim removed 2 bases at V and 4 bases at J, leaving 7 bases unmatched.

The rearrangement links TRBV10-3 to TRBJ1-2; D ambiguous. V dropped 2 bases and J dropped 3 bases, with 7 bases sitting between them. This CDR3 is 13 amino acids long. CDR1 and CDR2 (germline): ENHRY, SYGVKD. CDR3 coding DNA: TGTGCCATCAGTGAGGTGGGTGACTATGGCTACACCTTC. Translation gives CAISEVGDYGYTF.